Listed below are T cell receptor beta chains from one sample, sequenced in a study of T cells in Graves' hyperthyroidism and ophthalmopathy. Using its own MiXCR run on the multiplex PCR reads, TCRdb lists one record per CDR3 protein. The table lists about 600,000 distinct CDR3 sequences, around 15% of them singletons, with around 13% in the top ten. Sequencing was performed on blood. The receptors stem from a woman aged 45-65 years with Graves' ophthalmopathy. The CDR3 runs from the conserved cysteine through the conserved F or W. D genes are given only for firm matches. Rows may omit the clone size; those that give it use once, few, many or a size class.

V: TRBV24-1
D: -
J: TRBJ2-3
size: -
DNA: TGTGCCACCAGGGAAGCGGAGGTTCCAGATACGCAGTATTTT
CDR3: CATREAEVPDTQYF

V: TRBV6-1
D: -
J: TRBJ2-1
size: -
DNA: TGTGCCAGCAGTATCTTCGGTAGCGGTCACAATGAGCAGTTCTTC
CDR3: CASSIFGSGHNEQFF

V: TRBV24-1
D: -
J: TRBJ2-1
size: -
DNA: TGTGCCACCAGTGATTTGGGGAGCTCCTACAATGAGCAGTTCTTC
CDR3: CATSDLGSSYNEQFF

V: TRBV7-9
D: TRBD2
J: TRBJ2-1
size: few
DNA: TGTGCCAGCAGCTGGGGGACTAGCGGGAGGGTGGGCAATGAGCAGTTCTTC
CDR3: CASSWGTSGRVGNEQFF

V: TRBV28
D: -
J: TRBJ1-5
size: many
DNA: TGTGCCAGCAGGAGAGCCTCGGTACAGCCCCAGCATTTT
CDR3: CASRRASVQPQHF

V: TRBV28
D: TRBD1
J: TRBJ1-2
size: many
DNA: TGTGCCAGCAGTTCTCGGGGACAGGGCTATGGCTACACCTTC
CDR3: CASSSRGQGYGYTF

V: TRBV13
D: -
J: TRBJ2-5
size: many
DNA: TGTGCCAGCAGCGACCGACAGGACCAAGAGACCCAGTACTTC
CDR3: CASSDRQDQETQYF

V: TRBV5-4
D: TRBD2
J: TRBJ2-3
size: -
DNA: TGTGCCAGCAGCAAACCGGGACTACATGTCACAGATACGCAGTATTTT
CDR3: CASSKPGLHVTDTQYF

V: TRBV20-1
D: -
J: TRBJ2-7
size: many
DNA: TGCAGTGCCTTGGGGGCGACTGCCTACGAGCAGTACTTC
CDR3: CSALGATAYEQYF

V: TRBV12-3/TRBV12-4
D: TRBD2
J: TRBJ2-1
size: many
DNA: TGTGCCAGCAGCAGTAGCGGGAGGCGGTCCTACAATGAGCAGTTCTTC
CDR3: CASSSSGRRSYNEQFF

V: TRBV20-1
D: -
J: TRBJ2-1
size: -
DNA: TGCAGTGCTAGAGAACTCCGTGAGCAGTTCTTC
CDR3: CSARELREQFF

V: TRBV9
D: TRBD2
J: TRBJ2-1
size: -
DNA: TGTGCCAGCAGCGTAGGATCTAGCGGGAGGCGGACCTACAATGAGCAGTTCTTC
CDR3: CASSVGSSGRRTYNEQFF

V: TRBV2
D: -
J: TRBJ2-1
size: -
DNA: TGTGCCAGCACAGAATACAATGAGCAGTTCTTC
CDR3: CASTEYNEQFF

V: TRBV20-1
D: TRBD2
J: TRBJ2-2
size: many
DNA: TGCAGTGCCCCTCCGGCGGGAGGGCCCGTCGGGGAGCTGTTTTTT
CDR3: CSAPPAGGPVGELFF

V: TRBV14
D: TRBD2
J: TRBJ2-7
size: few
DNA: TGTGCCAGCAGCCAAGAACTAGCGGGACTAAAATACGAGCAGTACTTC
CDR3: CASSQELAGLKYEQYF

V: TRBV5-1
D: TRBD2
J: TRBJ2-7
size: many
DNA: TGCGCCAGCAGCTGGGAGACTAGCGGCGAGCAGTACTTC
CDR3: CASSWETSGEQYF

V: TRBV6-1
D: -
J: TRBJ2-1
size: many
DNA: TGTGCCAGCAGTGCTCCCTATGACAATGAGCAGTTCTTC
CDR3: CASSAPYDNEQFF

V: TRBV18
D: -
J: TRBJ2-7
size: many
DNA: TGTGCCAGCTCACCACCGTCTAGTGTCGAGCAGTACTTC
CDR3: CASSPPSSVEQYF

V: TRBV27
D: -
J: TRBJ2-5
size: -
DNA: TGTGCCAGCAGTCCCGAGTACCAAGAGGCCCAGTACTTC
CDR3: CASSPEYQEAQYF

V: TRBV6-2/TRBV6-3
D: -
J: TRBJ1-2
size: few
DNA: TGTGCCAGCAGTTACAACAGGGAAAACTATGGCTACACCTTC
CDR3: CASSYNRENYGYTF

V: TRBV5-8
D: -
J: TRBJ1-1
size: many
DNA: TGTGCCAGCAGCCGCGAGGTGGGCTTGAGCACTGAAGCTTTCTTT
CDR3: CASSREVGLSTEAFF

V: TRBV12-3/TRBV12-4
D: -
J: TRBJ1-4
size: few
DNA: TGTGCCAGCAAAAAAACCGGGCACAGTAATGAAAAACTGTTTTTT
CDR3: CASKKTGHSNEKLFF

V: TRBV2
D: -
J: TRBJ1-6
size: many
DNA: TGTGCCAGCAGTGAAGAGGGAGGGAGTCGTAATTCACCCCTCCACTTT
CDR3: CASSEEGGSRNSPLHF

V: TRBV28
D: -
J: TRBJ2-4
size: -
DNA: TGTGCCAGCAGTGAAGTGGCAGGGGGGGGAAACATTCAGTACTTC
CDR3: CASSEVAGGGNIQYF

V: TRBV20-1
D: TRBD2
J: TRBJ2-7
size: few
DNA: TGCAGTGCTAGAGCCAGGACTAGCGGGACCTACGAGCAGTACTTC
CDR3: CSARARTSGTYEQYF

V: TRBV3-1
D: -
J: TRBJ1-2
size: many
DNA: TGTGCCAGCAGCCAAGCTTCGCGAAGGACCGCAACCTATGGCTACACCTTC
CDR3: CASSQASRRTATYGYTF

V: TRBV7-9
D: -
J: TRBJ2-3
size: many
DNA: TGTGCCAGCAGCCCAACGGCGGATATCACAGATACGCAGTATTTT
CDR3: CASSPTADITDTQYF

V: TRBV20-1
D: -
J: TRBJ2-7
size: -
DNA: TGCAGTGCTGGAGGTCCTAGCGCCGGCTACGAGCAGTACTTC
CDR3: CSAGGPSAGYEQYF

V: TRBV6-2/TRBV6-3
D: TRBD1
J: TRBJ2-7
size: many
DNA: TGTGCCAGCAGTGTTAAGACAGGGGTTCTCAACGAGCAGTACTTC
CDR3: CASSVKTGVLNEQYF

V: TRBV5-1
D: -
J: TRBJ1-4
size: -
DNA: TGCGCCAGCAGGAAGACGACAGTAACTAATGAAAAACTGTTTTTT
CDR3: CASRKTTVTNEKLFF

V: TRBV19
D: TRBD1
J: TRBJ1-3
size: once
DNA: TGTGCCAGTAGTATACCCCGGACAGGGACTGGAAACACCATATATTTT
CDR3: CASSIPRTGTGNTIYF

V: TRBV20-1
D: -
J: TRBJ2-4
size: many
DNA: TGCAGTGCTAGTCAGGAGAAAAACATTCAGTACTTC
CDR3: CSASQEKNIQYF

V: TRBV27
D: -
J: TRBJ1-5
size: few
DNA: TGTGCCAGCAGTTTAGAGTTCCGGCAGCCCCAGCATTTT
CDR3: CASSLEFRQPQHF

V: TRBV28
D: -
J: TRBJ2-3
size: many
DNA: TGTGCCAGCAGTGGATCTCAGGAGACATTCACAGATACGCAGTATTTT
CDR3: CASSGSQETFTDTQYF

V: TRBV20-1
D: -
J: TRBJ1-1
size: many
DNA: TGCAGTGCTAGGCGCCGGAAGAACACTGAAGCTTTCTTT
CDR3: CSARRRKNTEAFF

V: TRBV30
D: TRBD1
J: TRBJ1-2
size: many
DNA: TGTGCCTGGACGTTTACAGGGGGAGGCTACACCTTC
CDR3: CAWTFTGGGYTF

V: TRBV19
D: TRBD1
J: TRBJ2-3
size: few
DNA: TGTGCCAGTAGTATATTATCGGACAGGAGTACAGATACGCAGTATTTT
CDR3: CASSILSDRSTDTQYF

V: TRBV28
D: TRBD1
J: TRBJ2-7
size: many
DNA: TGTGCCAGCAGTTTAGCCAGGGGGCATGACGAGCAGTACTTC
CDR3: CASSLARGHDEQYF

V: TRBV6-2/TRBV6-3
D: -
J: TRBJ1-5
size: -
DNA: TGTGCCAGCAGTTACTCGGGGGCACAGCAGCCCCAGCATTTT
CDR3: CASSYSGAQQPQHF

V: TRBV9
D: -
J: TRBJ2-1
size: -
DNA: TGTGCCAGCAGCGCACCGGGATCCTACAATGAGCAGTTCTTC
CDR3: CASSAPGSYNEQFF